Presented here are 3 T cell receptor beta chains from one specimen sequenced in a study of cytomegalovirus exposure and HLA in healthy donors. The PCR used 60 Vbeta and 13 Jbeta primers. Sequencing was performed with immunoSEQ multiplex PCR; in TCRdb, only in-frame clones are kept and a portion is missing. The sample records 70,000 to 95,000 clones, more than 55% being singletons. Sequences were obtained from PBMCs. All receptors come from a woman in her twenties or thirties in good health and CMV-seropositive.

The chain links TRBV29-1 to TRBJ1-5, with TRBD1 matching 7 bases. The junction had 6 bases not matched to a gene; V was cut back by 0 bases and J by 4 bases. This CDR3 has 15 amino acids. Germline V CDR1 and CDR2: SQVTM, ANQGSEA. The CDR3, as DNA: TGCAGCGTTGAAGACCCGACAGGGCCGAATCAGCCCCAGCATTTT. Residues: CSVEDPTGPNQPQHF.

The DNA for the CDR3 is TGCGCCAGCAGCCCAGGACAGGGGGCTACAGATACGCAGTATTTT. Translating it yields CASSPGQGATDTQYF. The chain is built from TRBV5-1 and TRBJ2-3, with 11 bases matching TRBD1. Germline loops: CDR1 SGHRS, CDR2 YFSETQ. V shed 4 bases and J 3 bases; nucleotides not matched to a gene: 4. The CDR3 sequence is 15 residues long.

This clone showed up just once. The V and J genes are TRBV18 and TRBJ2-5, with a tentative D call TRBD1 (6 bases). V was shortened by 4 bases and J by 1 base, with 10 bases between the two germline ends. CDR1 and CDR2 (germline): KGHSH, LQKENI. CDR3 size: 14 residues. The CDR3 sequence: CASSRDTSQETQYF. For the CDR3, the DNA is TGTGCCAGCTCACGGGACACAAGCCAAGAGACCCAGTACTTC.